The next 7 T cell receptor beta chains were all read from a single sample in a study of blood T cell repertoires in COVID-19. Sequencing was performed with immunoSEQ multiplex PCR; in TCRdb, only in-frame clones are kept and a portion is missing. The sample shows about 230,000 clones, roughly 84% of them seen only once. The specimen was peripheral blood. Source of these receptors: a man aged 40-50 years with acute or convalescent COVID-19.

CDR3 region: CASSRDTYGYTF. CDR3 bases: TGTGCCAGTAGTAGGGACACCTATGGCTACACCTTC. The V gene is TRBV19, the J gene TRBJ1-2; TRBD1 might be the D (6 bases). Trimming shortened V by 4 bases and J by 4 bases, and 7 bases separated the two germline ends. This CDR3 spans 12 amino acids. The germline V gene encodes CDR1 LNHDA and CDR2 SQIVND (reference sequence).

The J gene is TRBJ2-5, the V gene TRBV4-3; 8 positions match TRBD2. Germline V lookup: CDR1 LGHNA, CDR2 YSLEER. The CDR3 has 15 residues. The V and J ends lost 4 bases and 1 base, in that order; junction bases with no gene match: 5. The CDR3 loop is CASSRTGGVQETQYF. The CDR3, as DNA: TGCGCCAGCAGCCGGACCGGGGGGGTCCAAGAGACCCAGTACTTC.

The gene calls are TRBV19 and TRBJ2-4; D possibly corresponds to TRBD1 (5 bases). The CDR3 runs to 15 residues. Germline V gene lookup returns CDR1 LNHDA and CDR2 SQIVND (reference sequence). Trimming stripped 4 bases from V and 0 bases from J, with 10 bases between. CDR3 in DNA: TGTGCCAGTAGTAGGCCAGGGCTAGCCAAAAACATTCAGTACTTC. It translates to CASSRPGLAKNIQYF.

The chain links TRBV5-1 to TRBJ2-2; D not certain. The CDR3 runs to 15 residues. Germline V lookup: CDR1 SGHRS, CDR2 YFSETQ. Trimming removed 0 bases at V and 4 bases at J, with 10 bases between. This chain's CDR3 is CASSLGSLGTGELFF. CDR3 nucleotide sequence: TGCGCCAGCAGCTTGGGGAGTTTGGGCACCGGGGAGCTGTTTTTT.

The rearrangement links TRBV5-6 to TRBJ2-4; TRBD1 matches at 11 bases. This CDR3 comprises 13 residues. Germline loops: CDR1 SGHDT, CDR2 YYEEEE. V lost 6 bases, J lost 12 bases, and 8 bases stayed unmatched. Here the CDR3 reads CASTRTGGSSQYF. The CDR3 bases are TGTGCCAGCACACGGACAGGGGGCTCGAGTCAGTACTTC.

The rearrangement joins TRBV2 to TRBJ1-1; D is undetermined. The CDR3 length is 13 residues. Per the germline V gene, CDR1 is SNHLY and CDR2 is FYNNEI. Trimming left V 6 bases short and J 1 base short, with 9 bases between. CDR3 nucleotide sequence: TGTGCCAGCAGAGCTACAGAGAACACTGAAGCTTTCTTT. This gives the protein CASRATENTEAFF.

This chain uses TRBV2 with TRBJ2-1; D remains ambiguous. Per germline, CDR1 SNHLY and CDR2 FYNNEI. The V and J ends lost 2 bases and 7 bases respectively, with 3 bases between them. This CDR3 is 11 amino acids long. CDR3 sequence: CASSEPNEQFF. The CDR3 DNA reads TGTGCCAGCAGTGAACCAAATGAGCAGTTCTTC.